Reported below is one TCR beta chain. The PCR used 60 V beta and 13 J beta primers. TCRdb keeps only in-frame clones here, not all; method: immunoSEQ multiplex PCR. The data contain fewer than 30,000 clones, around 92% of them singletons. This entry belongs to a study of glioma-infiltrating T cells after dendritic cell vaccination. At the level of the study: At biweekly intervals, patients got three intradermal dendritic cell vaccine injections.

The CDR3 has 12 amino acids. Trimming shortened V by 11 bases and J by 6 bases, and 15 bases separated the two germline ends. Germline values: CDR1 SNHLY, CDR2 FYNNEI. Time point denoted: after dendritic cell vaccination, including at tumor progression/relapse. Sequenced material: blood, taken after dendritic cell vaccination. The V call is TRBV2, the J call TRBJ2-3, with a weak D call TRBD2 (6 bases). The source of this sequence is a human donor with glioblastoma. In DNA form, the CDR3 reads TGTGCCCCAAGGCCTAGCGTGGATACGCAGTATTTT. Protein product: CAPRPSVDTQYF.